This entry features one TCR beta chain sequence. Its antigen is undetermined. Profiling relied on immunoSEQ multiplex PCR, and the TCRdb table lists in-frame clones only, not all of them. The sample holds around 7,000 clones, less than 90% seen once. V dropped 5 bases and J dropped 4; count of bases not matched to a gene: 7. This CDR3 comprises 15 residues. Germline V CDR1 and CDR2: MRHNA, SNTAGT. The entry originates in a study of Ad26.COV2.S vaccination and SARS-CoV-2 variants. General study points: Researchers cautioned that TCR breadth and depth analyses may have underestimated total T cell responses. Participants in the vaccine arm had higher spike-specific TCR breadth; placebo recipients had lower. A substantial breadth of spike-specific CD8+ and CD4+ T cell responses after vaccination has been reported. Vaccine and placebo groups showed comparable non-spike TCR breadth.

The chain couples TRBV6-4 to TRBJ2-3, with 9 bases lining up with TRBD1. Sequencing used peripheral blood, obtained after recovery from COVID-19. The sequence was obtained from a human donor who had recovered from COVID-19. CDR3 residues: CASSQDRGRSDTQYF. CDR3 nucleotides: TGTGCCAGCAGTCAGGACAGGGGCCGGTCAGATACGCAGTATTTT.